These T cell receptor beta chains were read from a single sample in a study of regulatory T cells in long-lasting Graves disease. Using its own MiXCR run on the multiplex PCR reads, TCRdb lists one record per CDR3 protein. This sample has 500,000 or so distinct CDR3 sequences, with approximately 16% found just once. The same data also contributed to another study, on T cells in Graves' hyperthyroidism and ophthalmopathy.

Sample: peripheral blood mononuclear cells (PBMCs), taken at new diagnosis, from a patient treated with antithyroid drugs. These receptors came from a woman aged 35-65 years with Graves disease. The CDR3 runs from the conserved cysteine through the conserved F or W. The D gene is left open where the match is weak. A clone size is listed for some rows: how often the clone was seen (once, few, many), or a class if it is expanded.

size: NA; V: TRBV7-7; D: TRBD2; J: TRBJ2-1; DNA: TGTGCTAGCAGCCCAACCCCTAGCGGGGGATATTACAATGAGCAGTTCTTC; CDR3: CASSPTPSGGYYNEQFF
size: NA; V: TRBV28; D: NA; J: TRBJ2-7; DNA: TGTGCCAGCAGTTGGGCAGGAACCTACGAGCAGTACTTC; CDR3: CASSWAGTYEQYF
size: few; V: TRBV27; D: NA; J: TRBJ2-1; DNA: TGTGCCAGCAGTTCCCGGCGGTGGCAACAGGGCGCCCAAAACAATGAGCAGTTCTTC; CDR3: CASSSRRWQQGAQNNEQFF
size: few; V: TRBV5-1; D: NA; J: TRBJ1-2; DNA: TGCGCCAGCAGCTTGTATACGGGGGGGGAGGACTATGGCTACACCTTC; CDR3: CASSLYTGGEDYGYTF
size: many; V: TRBV30; D: NA; J: TRBJ1-5; DNA: TGTGCCTGGAGTACGGAAAGCAATCAGCCCCAGCATTTT; CDR3: CAWSTESNQPQHF
size: few; V: TRBV18; D: NA; J: TRBJ2-7; DNA: TGTGCCAGCGCTCCGGTTGGGGGACCGCCTAACTACGAGCAGTACTTC; CDR3: CASAPVGGPPNYEQYF
size: many; V: TRBV3-1; D: TRBD1; J: TRBJ2-1; DNA: TGTGCCAGCAGCCCGGCCGGGACAGGGGTCAATGAGCAGTTCTTC; CDR3: CASSPAGTGVNEQFF
size: many; V: TRBV7-9; D: NA; J: TRBJ2-5; DNA: TGTGCCAGCAGCTCCCTGCCCGACAGGCGGAAAGAGACCCAGTACTTC; CDR3: CASSSLPDRRKETQYF
size: many; V: TRBV20-1; D: NA; J: TRBJ2-1; DNA: TGCAGTGCCGTAACAGGACGGAGCAATGAGCAGTTCTTC; CDR3: CSAVTGRSNEQFF
size: few; V: TRBV19; D: TRBD1; J: TRBJ1-1; DNA: TGTGCCAGTAGTGATGACAGGGGAACTGAAGCTTTCTTT; CDR3: CASSDDRGTEAFF
size: NA; V: TRBV14; D: NA; J: TRBJ2-7; DNA: TGTGCCAGCAGCCAAAAACGGGGTTCTGCGCTGATCTACGAGCAGTACTTC; CDR3: CASSQKRGSALIYEQYF
size: many; V: TRBV6-1; D: TRBD1; J: TRBJ1-6; DNA: TGTGCCAGCAGACGGACAGGGGTTTTTAATTCACCCCTCCACTTT; CDR3: CASRRTGVFNSPLHF
size: many; V: TRBV7-2; D: NA; J: TRBJ1-1; DNA: TGTGCCAGCAGCTTGAACCGGAGGGCTTTCTTT; CDR3: CASSLNRRAFF
size: few; V: TRBV30; D: NA; J: TRBJ1-1; DNA: TGTGCCTGGAGTAAAACGGGCACTGAAGCTTTCTTT; CDR3: CAWSKTGTEAFF
size: many; V: TRBV12-3/TRBV12-4; D: NA; J: TRBJ1-1; DNA: TGTGCCAGCAGTTTAGGTCTTGGGGTCAGCATGAACACTGAAGCTTTCTTT; CDR3: CASSLGLGVSMNTEAFF
size: many; V: TRBV30; D: NA; J: TRBJ1-6; DNA: TGTGCCTGGAGTCACAAGGGCCAGAATAATTCACCCCTCCACTTT; CDR3: CAWSHKGQNNSPLHF
size: many; V: TRBV12-3/TRBV12-4; D: NA; J: TRBJ1-1; DNA: TGTGCCAGCAGTTTCAGACCCTACACTGAAGCTTTCTTT; CDR3: CASSFRPYTEAFF
size: NA; V: TRBV5-1; D: NA; J: TRBJ2-6; DNA: TGCGCCAGCAGTCATGGGGCGACTGGGGCCAACGTCCTGACTTTC; CDR3: CASSHGATGANVLTF
size: once; V: TRBV3-1; D: TRBD2; J: TRBJ2-5; DNA: TGTGCCAGCAGCTCTCGGACTAGCGGGGTGGAGACCCAGTACTTC; CDR3: CASSSRTSGVETQYF
size: NA; V: TRBV19; D: TRBD1; J: TRBJ2-6; DNA: TGTGCCAGTAACGACAGGGCTGGGGCCAACGTCCTGACTTTC; CDR3: CASNDRAGANVLTF
size: many; V: TRBV4-1; D: NA; J: TRBJ1-5; DNA: TGCGCCAGCAGCCGATCACAGGCCCTGGGTCAGCCCCAGCATTTT; CDR3: CASSRSQALGQPQHF
size: once; V: TRBV3-1; D: NA; J: TRBJ2-2; DNA: TGTGCCAGCAGCCAAGCAACCGGGAAGCTGTTTTTT; CDR3: CASSQATGKLFF
size: NA; V: TRBV30; D: TRBD1; J: TRBJ1-2; DNA: TGTGCCTCACATGGAGTAACAGGGGTTGCCAACTATGGCTACACCTTC; CDR3: CASHGVTGVANYGYTF
size: few; V: TRBV5-1; D: NA; J: TRBJ1-3; DNA: TGCGCCAGCAGCGTCGACAGTTTCTCTGGAAACACCATATATTTT; CDR3: CASSVDSFSGNTIYF
size: many; V: TRBV28; D: NA; J: TRBJ2-1; DNA: TGTGCCAGCAGTTTAGATCGGGCGGGGCGGGGGTTCTTC; CDR3: CASSLDRAGRGFF
size: NA; V: TRBV18; D: NA; J: TRBJ2-5; DNA: TGTGCCCGCTCTACCCAAGAGACCCAGTACTTC; CDR3: CARSTQETQYF
size: NA; V: TRBV9; D: NA; J: TRBJ2-5; DNA: TGTGCCAGCAGCCCGGGGGCCACCCAGTACTTC; CDR3: CASSPGATQYF
size: many; V: TRBV18; D: NA; J: TRBJ2-5; DNA: TGTGCCAGCTCACTTCTGGTGGAGACCCAGTACTTC; CDR3: CASSLLVETQYF
size: NA; V: TRBV6-1; D: NA; J: TRBJ2-7; DNA: TGTGCCAGCAGGGTACTAGGGGTCACCTCCTACGAGCAGTACTTC; CDR3: CASRVLGVTSYEQYF
size: NA; V: TRBV3-1; D: NA; J: TRBJ1-6; DNA: TGTGCCAGCAGCCAAGGGGGCCATAATTCACCCCTCCACTTT; CDR3: CASSQGGHNSPLHF
size: many; V: TRBV28; D: NA; J: TRBJ1-5; DNA: TGTGCCAGCAGTCTGACCGAGGATCAGCCCCAGCATTTT; CDR3: CASSLTEDQPQHF
size: few; V: TRBV4-1; D: TRBD1; J: TRBJ1-4; DNA: TGCGCCTCGAGGGGGCCAATCTTTGAAAAACTGTTTTTT; CDR3: CASRGPIFEKLFF
size: many; V: TRBV5-4; D: TRBD1; J: TRBJ2-3; DNA: TGTGCCAGCAGCTTTTGGACAGGTAGCACAGATACGCAGTATTTT; CDR3: CASSFWTGSTDTQYF
size: many; V: TRBV2; D: NA; J: TRBJ2-6; DNA: TGTGCCAGCGCCTCAATTGGGGCCAACGTCCTGACTTTC; CDR3: CASASIGANVLTF
size: NA; V: TRBV5-1; D: TRBD2; J: TRBJ2-1; DNA: TGCGCCAGCAGCCGCCGCGGGGGGATAAACAATGAGCAGTTCTTC; CDR3: CASSRRGGINNEQFF
size: many; V: TRBV28; D: NA; J: TRBJ2-5; DNA: TGTGCCAGCAGTCCGAGGGGGGCCCACCAAGAGACCCAGTACTTC; CDR3: CASSPRGAHQETQYF
size: few; V: TRBV3-1; D: NA; J: TRBJ2-7; DNA: TGTGCCAGCAGCCCGGGGAGGCGGGAGCAGTACTTC; CDR3: CASSPGRREQYF
size: few; V: TRBV7-9; D: NA; J: TRBJ1-1; DNA: TGTGCCAGCAGCTTCCAGGGGCCATTTACTGAAGCTTTCTTT; CDR3: CASSFQGPFTEAFF
size: many; V: TRBV7-2; D: TRBD2; J: TRBJ2-1; DNA: TGTGCCAGCAGCTCAGGACTAGCGGACAATGAGCAGTTCTTC; CDR3: CASSSGLADNEQFF
size: NA; V: TRBV5-1; D: TRBD2; J: TRBJ2-7; DNA: TGCGCCAGCAAGCCCGGGACTAGCGGTATAGAGCAGTACTTC; CDR3: CASKPGTSGIEQYF
size: many; V: TRBV3-1; D: TRBD1; J: TRBJ1-4; DNA: TGTGCCAGCAACAGGGGAAATGAAAAACTGTTTTTT; CDR3: CASNRGNEKLFF
size: many; V: TRBV12-3/TRBV12-4; D: NA; J: TRBJ1-4; DNA: TGTGCCAGCAGTTCCACCGGGGGGAATGAAAAACTGTTTTTT; CDR3: CASSSTGGNEKLFF
size: few; V: TRBV24-1; D: NA; J: TRBJ2-3; DNA: TGTGCCACCCGAGGAACAGATACGCAGTATTTT; CDR3: CATRGTDTQYF